Given below is one T cell receptor (beta chain) in context. These data are taken from a study of blood T cell repertoires in COVID-19. Study-wide context: Samples taken during acute and convalescent COVID-19 were collected in the United States, Italy and Spain. Sources were T cells, B-cell-depleted T cells, or PBMCs; the material itself was cDNA or gDNA.

Living in 24 US areas, the participants were between roughly 18 and 89 years of age. The CDR3 contains 16 residues. Per the germline V gene, CDR1 is SEHNR and CDR2 is FQNEAQ (reference sequence). V trimming: 1 base; J trimming: 6 bases; junction bases outside the gene matches: 8. Original handling: Scientists estimated how many nucleated cells there were by amplifying reference gene primers. Libraries were prepared by immunoSEQ multiplex PCR; TCRdb keeps only in-frame clonotypes and omits some of them. For V, J and clone size, that table is used; D and trimming come from the DNA. Altogether over 50,000 clones are present, approximately 80% being singletons, with the ten largest covering approximately 4%.

The sequencing sample was made of PBMCs or T cells enriched from blood (not recorded which). The TCR comes from a woman in her thirties or forties with acute COVID-19. This rearrangement joins TRBV7-9 to TRBJ1-1, with TRBD1 matching over 10 bases. The CDR3 sequence is CASSLDAGQGLPEAFF. CDR3 bases: TGTGCCAGCAGCTTAGATGCGGGACAGGGGTTGCCTGAAGCTTTCTTT.